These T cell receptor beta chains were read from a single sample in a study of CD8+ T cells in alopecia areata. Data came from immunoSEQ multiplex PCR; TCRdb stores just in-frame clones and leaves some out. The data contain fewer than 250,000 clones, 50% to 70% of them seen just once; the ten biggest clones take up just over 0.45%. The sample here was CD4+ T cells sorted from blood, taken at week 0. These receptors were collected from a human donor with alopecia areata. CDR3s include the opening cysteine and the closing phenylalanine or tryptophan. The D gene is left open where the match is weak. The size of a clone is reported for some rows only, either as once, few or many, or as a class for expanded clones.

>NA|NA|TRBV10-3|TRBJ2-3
CATGQLSTDTQYF
TGTGCCACCGGACAGTTGAGCACAGATACGCAGTATTTT
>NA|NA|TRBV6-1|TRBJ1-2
CASSEVTGYTF
TGTGCCAGCAGTGAAGTTACCGGCTACACCTTC
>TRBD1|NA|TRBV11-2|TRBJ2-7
CASSLVQGVYEQYF
TGTGCCAGCAGCTTAGTGCAGGGGGTCTACGAGCAGTACTTC
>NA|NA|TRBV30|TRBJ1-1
CAQQGRGTEAFF
TGTGCCCAACAGGGACGGGGAACTGAAGCTTTCTTT
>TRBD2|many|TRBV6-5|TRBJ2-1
CASRETSGSYNEQFF
TGTGCCAGCAGGGAGACTAGCGGGAGCTACAATGAGCAGTTCTTC
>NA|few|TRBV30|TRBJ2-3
CAWSGVQDTQYF
TGTGCCTGGAGTGGAGTCCAAGATACGCAGTATTTT
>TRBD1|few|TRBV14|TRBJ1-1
CASSLGTGGDVFF
TGTGCCAGCAGCCTAGGGACAGGGGGGGATGTTTTCTTT
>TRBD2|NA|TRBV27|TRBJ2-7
CASSFQQLAGGSYEQYF
TGTGCCAGCAGTTTCCAGCAACTAGCGGGAGGCTCCTACGAGCAGTACTTC
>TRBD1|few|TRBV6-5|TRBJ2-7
CASSYSKQGTYEQYF
TGTGCCAGCAGTTACTCGAAACAGGGGACCTACGAGCAGTACTTC
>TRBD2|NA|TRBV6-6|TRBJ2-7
CASSQVRGGEQYF
TGTGCCAGCAGCCAAGTTCGGGGGGGGGAGCAGTACTTC
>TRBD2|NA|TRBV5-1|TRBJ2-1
CASTPRILAGEGNEQFF
TGCGCCAGCACACCCCGGATACTAGCGGGAGAAGGCAATGAGCAGTTCTTC
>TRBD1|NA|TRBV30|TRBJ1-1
CAWSRTGGFTFF
TGTGCCTGGAGTCGGACAGGGGGCTTTACTTTCTTT
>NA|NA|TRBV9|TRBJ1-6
CASSVSRESPLHF
TGTGCCAGCAGCGTATCTAGGGAATCACCCCTCCACTTT
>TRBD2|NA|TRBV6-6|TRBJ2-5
CASSIAGKETQYF
TGTGCCAGCAGTATAGCGGGAAAAGAGACCCAGTACTTC
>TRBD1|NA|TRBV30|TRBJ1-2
CAWAGTATLVHGYTF
TGTGCCTGGGCTGGGACAGCCACCCTCGTACATGGCTACACCTTC
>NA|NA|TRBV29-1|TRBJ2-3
CSVCDSSKVAVQYF
TGCAGCGTCTGCGACTCAAGTAAAGTGGCGGTGCAGTATTTT
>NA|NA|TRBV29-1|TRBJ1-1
CSVGRQVSTEAFF
TGCAGCGTTGGCCGTCAGGTGAGCACTGAAGCTTTCTTT
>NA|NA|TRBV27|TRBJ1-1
CASRTHTGTLNTEAFF
TGTGCCAGCAGAACCCACACGGGGACATTAAACACTGAAGCTTTCTTT
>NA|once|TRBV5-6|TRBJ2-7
CASSTNVYEQYF
TGTGCCAGCAGCACTAATGTCTACGAGCAGTACTTC
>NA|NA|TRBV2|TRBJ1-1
CASSGFGWGNTEAFF
TGTGCCAGCAGTGGTTTTGGATGGGGGAACACTGAAGCTTTCTTT
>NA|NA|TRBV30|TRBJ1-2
CALTGANYGYTF
TGTGCCCTGACAGGCGCTAACTATGGCTACACCTTC
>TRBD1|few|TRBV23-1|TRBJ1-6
CAVEGQGNSPLHF
TGCGCCGTAGAGGGACAGGGAAATTCACCCCTCCACTTT
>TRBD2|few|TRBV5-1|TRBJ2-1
CASSLSPGNSGSFGEQFF
TGCGCCAGCAGCTTGAGTCCAGGGAATAGCGGGAGTTTTGGTGAGCAGTTCTTC
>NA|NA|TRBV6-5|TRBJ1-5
CASSTVSNQPQHF
TGTGCCAGCAGTACAGTTAGCAATCAGCCCCAGCATTTT
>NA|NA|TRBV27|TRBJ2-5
CASSLGAGGAETQYF
TGTGCCAGCAGTTTAGGGGCAGGGGGGGCAGAGACCCAGTACTTC
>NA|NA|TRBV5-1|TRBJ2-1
CASSLSGSDYNEQFF
TGCGCCAGCAGCTTGTCCGGGAGTGACTACAATGAGCAGTTCTTC
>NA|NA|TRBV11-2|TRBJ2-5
CASSLGQETQYF
TGTGCCAGCAGCTTAGGGCAAGAGACCCAGTACTTC
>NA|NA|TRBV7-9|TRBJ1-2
CASSPSYGYTF
TGTGCCAGCAGCCCCTCGTATGGCTACACCTTC